This T cell receptor (beta chain) was recorded in a study of cytomegalovirus exposure and HLA in healthy donors. Primers: 60 Vbeta forward and 13 Jbeta reverse. Clones were read by immunoSEQ multiplex PCR, and TCRdb kept only the in-frame ones, dropping some. This sample's table has more than 110,000 clones. The CDR3 consists of 14 residues. Trimming pared 1 base from V and 5 bases from J, leaving 12 bases between. Germline V lookup: CDR1 SGHTA, CDR2 FQGNSA. This sequence originates from a man between 40 and 49 years old in good health and CMV-seronegative. Sequenced sample: PBMCs. The chain couples TRBV7-2 to TRBJ2-7; D ambiguous. CDR3 region: CASSLGRWAHEQYF. DNA of the CDR3: TGTGCCAGCAGCTTAGGCCGGTGGGCTCACGAGCAGTACTTC.